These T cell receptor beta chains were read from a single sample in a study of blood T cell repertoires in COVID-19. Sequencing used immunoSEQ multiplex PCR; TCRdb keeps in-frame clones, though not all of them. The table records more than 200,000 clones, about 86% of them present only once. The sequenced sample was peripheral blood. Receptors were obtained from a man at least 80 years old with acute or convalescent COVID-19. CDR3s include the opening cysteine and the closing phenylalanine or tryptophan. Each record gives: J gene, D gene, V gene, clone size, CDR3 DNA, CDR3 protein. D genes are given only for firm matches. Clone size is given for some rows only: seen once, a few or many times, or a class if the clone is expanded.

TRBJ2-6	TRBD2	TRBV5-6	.	TGTGCCAGCAGCGTGACTAGCGGGAGGTCTGGGGCCAACGTCCTGACTTTC	CASSVTSGRSGANVLTF
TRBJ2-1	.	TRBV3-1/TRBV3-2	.	TGTGCCAGCAGACGTACTAGTCTTAGTGAGCAGTTCTTC	CASRRTSLSEQFF
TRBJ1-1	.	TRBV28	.	TGTGCCAGCAGTTCCCTCCCCAGGGGTGATGAAGCTTTCTTT	CASSSLPRGDEAFF
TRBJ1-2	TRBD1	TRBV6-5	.	TGTGCCAGCGGGGACGGACAGGCGCCTGACGGCTACACCTTC	CASGDGQAPDGYTF
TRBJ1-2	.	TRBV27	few	TGTGCCAGCAGTTTATCGAGGGTCTATGGCTACACCTTC	CASSLSRVYGYTF
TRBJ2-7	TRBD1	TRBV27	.	TGTGCCAGCAGTTGGACAGGGTCCTACGAGCAGTACTTC	CASSWTGSYEQYF
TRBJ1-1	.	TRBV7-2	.	TGTGCCAGCAGCTTAGAAGCGGTTAACACTGAAGCTTTCTTT	CASSLEAVNTEAFF
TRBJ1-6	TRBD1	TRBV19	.	TGTGCCAGTACCGGTTCGGTGACAGGGGTATACAATTCACCCCTCCACTTT	CASTGSVTGVYNSPLHF
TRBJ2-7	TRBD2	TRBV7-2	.	TGTGCCAGCAGCCTAGCGGGAGGGCCGGACTACGAGCAGTACTTC	CASSLAGGPDYEQYF
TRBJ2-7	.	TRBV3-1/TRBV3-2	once	TGTGCCAGCAGCCAAGCGTCTTATCCAGGGCACGAGCAGTACTTC	CASSQASYPGHEQYF
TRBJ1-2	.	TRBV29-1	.	TGCAGCGTTTTGGGGCAGAATGGCTACACCTTC	CSVLGQNGYTF
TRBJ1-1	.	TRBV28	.	TGTGCCAGCAGTTCCCAGAATTCGAACACTGAAGCTTTCTTT	CASSSQNSNTEAFF
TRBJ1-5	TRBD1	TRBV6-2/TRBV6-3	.	TGTGCCAGCAGTCGGGACAGGGGGTACTCGTCGAGCAATCAGCCCCAGCATTTT	CASSRDRGYSSSNQPQHF
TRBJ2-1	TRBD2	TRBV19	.	TGTGCCAGTAGCCCGGGACTAGCGAGTCGGAATGAGCAGTTCTTC	CASSPGLASRNEQFF
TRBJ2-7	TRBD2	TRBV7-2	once	TGTGCCAGCATCTCTTCTCCGGGGGGGTACGAGCAGTACTTC	CASISSPGGYEQYF
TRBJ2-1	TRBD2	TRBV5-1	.	TGCGCCAGCAGCTTGGGGACTAGCGGGAGGGCGCGGGAGCAGTTCTTC	CASSLGTSGRAREQFF
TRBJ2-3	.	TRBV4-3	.	TGCGCCAGCAGCCAAGCCACAGGGACGACAGATACGCAGTATTTT	CASSQATGTTDTQYF
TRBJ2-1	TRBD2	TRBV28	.	TGTGCCAGCAGTTTATCCGAGGGAGGGCCAGGATACAATGAGCAGTTCTTC	CASSLSEGGPGYNEQFF
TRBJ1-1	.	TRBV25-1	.	TGTGCCAGCAGTCGACAGGAGGACACTGAAGCTTTCTTT	CASSRQEDTEAFF
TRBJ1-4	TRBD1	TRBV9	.	TGTGCCAGCAGCGGGGGACAGGACGCCGGCGGTAATGAAAAACTGTTTTTT	CASSGGQDAGGNEKLFF
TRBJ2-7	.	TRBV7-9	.	TGTGCCAGCAGCGGAGACCGAAACCTGCCCATCGACTACGAGCAGTACTTC	CASSGDRNLPIDYEQYF
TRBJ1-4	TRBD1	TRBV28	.	TGTGCCAGCAAATCCCCAGGGGGCGGGGATGAAAAACTGTTTTTT	CASKSPGGGDEKLFF
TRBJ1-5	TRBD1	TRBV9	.	TGTGCCAGCAGCCCCGGGACAGGGGGCGGGCAGCCCCAGCATTTT	CASSPGTGGGQPQHF
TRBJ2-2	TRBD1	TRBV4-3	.	TGCGCCAGCAGCCAAGACCTGGCGACCGGGACAGGGGGACCCGGGGAGCTGTTTTTT	CASSQDLATGTGGPGELFF
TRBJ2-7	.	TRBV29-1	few	TGCAGCGTTAGCGGGACAGGCGCCTACGAGCAGTACTTC	CSVSGTGAYEQYF
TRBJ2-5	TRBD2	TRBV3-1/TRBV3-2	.	TGTGCCAGCAGCCAAGACCCCCCAAAACTAGCGGGGGGTCAAGAGACCCAGTACTTC	CASSQDPPKLAGGQETQYF
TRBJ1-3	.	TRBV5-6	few	TGTGCCAGCAGCTTGGGGTCGTCCCCTGCGGGAAACACCATATATTTT	CASSLGSSPAGNTIYF
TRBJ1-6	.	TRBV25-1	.	TGTGCCAGCAGGGGGCCGGAAAATTCACCCCTCCACTTT	CASRGPENSPLHF
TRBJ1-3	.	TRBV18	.	TGTGCCAGCTCACCATTGGAGAGTTCCTCTGGAAACACCATATATTTT	CASSPLESSSGNTIYF
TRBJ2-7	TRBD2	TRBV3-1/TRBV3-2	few	TGTGCCAGCAGTCTTAGCGGGGGGGCCTACGAGCAGTACTTC	CASSLSGGAYEQYF
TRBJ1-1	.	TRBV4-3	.	TGCGCCAGCAGCCAAGATCGTTTTAGACTTACGGCTTTCTTT	CASSQDRFRLTAFF
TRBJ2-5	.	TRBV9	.	TGTGCCAGCAGCGTAGGGAACAGCCGGGAGACCCAGTACTTC	CASSVGNSRETQYF
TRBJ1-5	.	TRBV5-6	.	TGTGCCAGCAGCTTGTATCAGTCGAGCAATCAGCCCCAGCATTTT	CASSLYQSSNQPQHF
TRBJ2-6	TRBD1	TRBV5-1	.	TGCGCCAGCAGCTTGGAAGGTGGACAGGGGGCTGATGAGTCTGGGGCCAACGTCCTGACTTTC	CASSLEGGQGADESGANVLTF
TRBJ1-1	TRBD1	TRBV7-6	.	TGTGCCAGCAGCCGACGACCCCAGGGGGCAGGAGGCACTGAAGCTTTCTTT	CASSRRPQGAGGTEAFF
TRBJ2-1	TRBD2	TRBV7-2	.	TGTGCCAGCAGCTTCGAAGCGGGGGTCGACGTTGAGCAGTTCTTC	CASSFEAGVDVEQFF
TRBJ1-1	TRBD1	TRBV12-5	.	TGTGCTAGTGGTTTGGGGGACAGCGGGCCTTTCTTT	CASGLGDSGPFF
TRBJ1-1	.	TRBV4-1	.	TGCGCCAGCAGGAGCGTTCATAGCGGCGGGAACACTGAAGCTTTCTTT	CASRSVHSGGNTEAFF
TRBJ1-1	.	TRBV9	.	TGTGCCAGCAGCGTAGCGGCCGGGGAGGAAGCTTTCTTT	CASSVAAGEEAFF
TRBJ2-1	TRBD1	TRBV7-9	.	TGTGCCAGCAGCTTTAATCCGGGACAGGGACGTAATGAGCAGTTCTTC	CASSFNPGQGRNEQFF
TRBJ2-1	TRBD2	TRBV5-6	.	TGTGCCAGCAGCCTAGCGGGAGAGCAGTTCTTC	CASSLAGEQFF